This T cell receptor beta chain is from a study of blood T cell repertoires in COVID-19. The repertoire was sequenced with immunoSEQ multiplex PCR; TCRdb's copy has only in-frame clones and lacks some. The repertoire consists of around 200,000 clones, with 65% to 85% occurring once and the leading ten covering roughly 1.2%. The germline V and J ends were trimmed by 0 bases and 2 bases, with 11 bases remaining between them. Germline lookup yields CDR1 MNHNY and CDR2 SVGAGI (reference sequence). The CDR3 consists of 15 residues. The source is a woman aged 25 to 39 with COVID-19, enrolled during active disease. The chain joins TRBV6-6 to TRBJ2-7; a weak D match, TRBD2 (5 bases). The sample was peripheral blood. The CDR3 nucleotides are TGTGCCAGCAGTTACTCGAATCCGGGAACCTACGAGCAGTACTTC. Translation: CASSYSNPGTYEQYF.